This T cell receptor beta chain was observed in a study of blood T cells in healthy people across ages (dated by TCRdb to between 2014 and 2017). Looking at the study overall: In model experiments, template switching captured roughly one uniquely barcoded TCR beta cDNA molecule for every two T cells. For two donors (one aged 18 to 30 and one aged 80 or older), the study analyzed two additional independent replicas of 1 million unique cDNA reads from the same blood draw. To track age-related changes in TCR beta repertoire diversity, the study relied on deep sequencing normalized with unique cDNA molecular identifiers. Four age groups were formed from the donors: young (average 16 years), middle-aged (around 39), aged (roughly 56) and long-lived (roughly 88). Donors of different ages were randomly distributed across sequencing lanes to avoid experimental bias.

Donors were 39 systemically healthy Caucasian individuals from Russia aged roughly 6 to 95 years. Approximately 10 milliliters of peripheral blood were collected from each donor into EDTA-treated Vacutainer tubes. PBMCs were isolated by Ficoll-Paque density-gradient centrifugation, with at least 6 million obtained per sample. Total RNA, at least 6 micrograms per sample, was extracted from PBMCs with Trizol reagent. The percentages of naive CD45RAhigh/CD27high T cells were determined by flow cytometry on a PBMC aliquot from every donor. Paper-wide results and their limitations: Donor CMV infection status was unknown, potentially confounding age-related changes in expanded clonotypes. Estimates of total diversity based on one million sequenced T cells were considered lower bounds and underestimates. Since profiling was done on bulk unsorted PBMCs, naive and antigen-experienced compartments could not be conclusively compared. Compared with the aged group, more naive CD4+ T cells, fewer expanded clones and increased TCR diversity were shown by the long-lived group, suggesting age selection. The percentage of naive T cells measured by flow cytometry correlated strongly with observed TCR beta diversity. As age increased, observed TCR beta diversity per million T cells dropped in a roughly linear way, and a significant reduction was already evident by age 40.

A remark on this clonotype: Its antigen target is currently unknown. No qualities accompany the bases; no much larger clone lies one base away.

The protocol used for the library was 5' RACE. Sequenced using an Illumina HiSeq 2500. A second PCR of roughly 6 to 12 cycles was run with a J-beta primer mix and a sample-barcoded 5' primer. A unique molecular identifier was introduced onto each TCR beta cDNA molecule by a template-switch 5' adaptor carrying 12 random nucleotides. Each sample yielded at least 3 million CDR3-containing paired-end reads. First-strand cDNA was synthesized from all RNA with the Mint cDNA synthesis kit, primed by a TRBC-specific oligonucleotide. All cDNA was treated with uracil-DNA glycosylase and then went through a first 18-cycle PCR with the universal primers M1SS and BC2_uni_R. Per the original workflow: Normalization of each sample was performed by random selection of 1 million high-quality reads, each carrying a distinct molecular identifier. Reads sharing molecular identifiers were discarded rather than binned into consensus sequences. MiTCR, with a Q25 quality threshold and the strictest error-elimination algorithm, was used for CDR3 identification, clonotype clustering and error correction. Lower-bound total TCR beta diversity was estimated with a nonparametric unseen species model using Euler transformation. TCRdb trimmed the raw reads at Q25, called clones with MiXCR and kept productive beta chains. Each entry merges the rows of one CDR3 protein and shows their most common DNA and genes. TCRdb assigned the V and J calls; the authors' analysis was not used. In all, the sample holds about 620,000 distinct CDR3 sequences, and roughly half of those were seen once. The top ten hold approximately 13% of the sample.

The sequenced sample consisted of blood. The sequence was collected from a woman of 80 years or more in good health.

The DNA reads TGTGCCATCAGCTCGGATGGGTCTACCCGAGCACTAGCCAAAAACATTCAGTACTTC. Its amino acids are CAISSDGSTRALAKNIQYF. Here the chain combines TRBV10-3 and TRBJ2-4; no D gene is confidently identified. CDR1 and CDR2, per the germline V gene, are ENHRY and SYGVKD. V gives up 6 bases and J gives up 0 bases, and the segment between their germline ends measures 24 bases. The CDR3, from cysteine to phenylalanine, totals 19 residues. This entry keeps only the CDR3 DNA: 57 bases, framed from base 1.